What follows is one T cell receptor (beta chain) and its context. What it binds is unknown. V shed 1 base and J shed 9 bases, with 10 bases lying between them. Germline V lookup: CDR1 SGHTA, CDR2 FQGTGA. CDR3 size: 13 residues. The sample is drawn from a study of Ad26.COV2.S vaccination and SARS-CoV-2 variants. Study-wide results and caveats: While placebo recipients had lower spike-specific TCR breadth, vaccine recipients had more.

Documented treatment: around 19 received Ad26.COV2.S at low or high dose, single or two shots; 5 received placebo; per-sample allocation not given. Day 63 after the first injection of vaccine or placebo was the sampling time. Expression of Wuhan-strain SARS-CoV-2 spike came from the Ad26 vector that formed the vaccine. Repertoires were generated with immunoSEQ multiplex PCR, while TCRdb's copy carries only in-frame clones and drops some. The table has 300,000 to 350,000 clones, less than 90% seen once. The TCR comes from a person aged 18-65 years who received the Ad26.COV2.S COVID-19 vaccine or a placebo. Sample: peripheral blood, taken in a trial of Ad26.COV2.S vaccine versus placebo. V gene TRBV7-3 combines with J gene TRBJ2-1; no firm D call. For the CDR3, the DNA is TGTGCCAGCAGCTTAATTCAACCGGGTGAGCAGTTCTTC. Its protein is CASSLIQPGEQFF. The variable domain in full, completed from reference TRBV7-3 and TRBJ2-1, reads GAGVSQTPSNKVTEKGKYVELRCDPISGHTALYWYRQSLGQGPEFLIYFQGTGAADDSGLPNDRFFAVRPEGSVSTLKIQRTERGDSAVYLCASSLIQPGEQFFGPGTRLTVL.